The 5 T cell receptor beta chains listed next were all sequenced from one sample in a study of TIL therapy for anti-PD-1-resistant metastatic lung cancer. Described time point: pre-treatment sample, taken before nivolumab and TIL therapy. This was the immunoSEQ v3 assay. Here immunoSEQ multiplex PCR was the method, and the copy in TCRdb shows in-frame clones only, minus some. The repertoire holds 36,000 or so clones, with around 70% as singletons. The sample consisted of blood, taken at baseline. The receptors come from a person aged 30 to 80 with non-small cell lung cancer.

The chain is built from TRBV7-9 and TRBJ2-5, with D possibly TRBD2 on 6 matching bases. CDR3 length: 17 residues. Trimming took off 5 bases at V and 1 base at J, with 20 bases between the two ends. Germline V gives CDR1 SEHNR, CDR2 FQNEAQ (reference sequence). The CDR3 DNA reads TGTGCCAGCAGCCAGAGTTATCCGGCGGGAACCCAAGAGACCCAGTACTTC. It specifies CASSQSYPAGTQETQYF.

CDR3 sequence: CASSSTGQETQYF. In nucleotides, the CDR3 is TGTGCCAGCAGCTCGACGGGTCAAGAGACCCAGTACTTC. The V and J genes are TRBV7-9 and TRBJ2-5; the D is unclear. The ends were cut back, 4 bases at V and 2 bases at J, with 8 bases in the middle. CDR1 and CDR2 (germline): SEHNR, FQNEAQ (reference sequence). CDR3 length: 13 residues. The whole variable domain, filled in from reference TRBV7-9 and TRBJ2-5, reads DTGVSQNPRHKITKRGQNVTFRCDPISEHNRLYWYRQTLGQGPEFLTYFQNEAQLEKSRLLSDRFSAERPKGSFSTLEIQRTEQGDSAMYLCASSSTGQETQYFGPGTRLLVL.

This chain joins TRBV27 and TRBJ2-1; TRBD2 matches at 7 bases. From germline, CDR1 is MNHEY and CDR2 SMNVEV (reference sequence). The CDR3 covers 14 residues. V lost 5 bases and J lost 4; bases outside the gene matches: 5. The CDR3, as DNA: TGTGCCAGCAGTGGGGGGGGAGGATACAATGAGCAGTTCTTC. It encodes CASSGGGGYNEQFF.

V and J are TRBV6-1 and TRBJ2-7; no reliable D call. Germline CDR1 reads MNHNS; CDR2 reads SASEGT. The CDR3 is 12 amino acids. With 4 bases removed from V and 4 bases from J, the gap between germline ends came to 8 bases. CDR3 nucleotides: TGTGCCAGCAGTGTCGCCAGGTACGAGCAGTACTTC. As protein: CASSVARYEQYF.

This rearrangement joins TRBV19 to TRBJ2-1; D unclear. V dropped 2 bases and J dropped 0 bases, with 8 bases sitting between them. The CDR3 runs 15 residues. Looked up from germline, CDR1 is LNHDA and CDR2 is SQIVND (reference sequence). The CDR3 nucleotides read TGTGCCAGTAGTATAAGCGCAGGCTCCTACAATGAGCAGTTCTTC. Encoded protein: CASSISAGSYNEQFF.